This T cell receptor beta chain was retrieved from a study of identical twins. The study's findings and limits: Without tracking the same donors, conclusions rested on cross-sectional statistical analysis.

MiXCR, applied by TCRdb to the 5' RACE reads, yields one record per CDR3 protein. The sample yields roughly 260,000 distinct CDR3 sequences, over 12% seen once. V was pared by 4 bases and J by 0 bases, with 7 bases between. CDR1 is LNHDA, CDR2 SQIVND, per germline (reference sequence). The CDR3 is made up of 15 amino acids. This clonotype was found a few times. As yet, its antigen is unknown. The receptor's source is a woman under 30 in good health. V usage is TRBV19 and J usage is TRBJ2-6; D remains ambiguous. The material sequenced was memory (CD45RO+) T cells sorted from blood. The CDR3 nucleotides read TGTGCCAGTAGTAGGGTGAGCTCTGGGGCCAACGTCCTGACTTTC. Protein: CASSRVSSGANVLTF.